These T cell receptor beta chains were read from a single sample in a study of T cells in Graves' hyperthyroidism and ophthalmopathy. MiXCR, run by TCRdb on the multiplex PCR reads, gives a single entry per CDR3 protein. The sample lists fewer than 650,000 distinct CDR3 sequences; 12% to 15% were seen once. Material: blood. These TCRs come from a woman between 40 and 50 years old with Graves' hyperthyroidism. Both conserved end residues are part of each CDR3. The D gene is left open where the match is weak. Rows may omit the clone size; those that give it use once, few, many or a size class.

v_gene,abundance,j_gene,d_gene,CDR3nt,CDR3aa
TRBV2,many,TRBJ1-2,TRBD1,TGTGCCAGCAGTCGGGACAGGGGGCCAGGGGGCTACACCTTC,CASSRDRGPGGYTF
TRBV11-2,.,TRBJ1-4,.,TGTGCCAGCAGCTCGATGACGGGCAGGAATGAAAAACTGTTTTTT,CASSSMTGRNEKLFF
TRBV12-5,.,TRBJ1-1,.,TGTGCTAGTGGTTTGATGGGGATTGAAGCTTTCTTT,CASGLMGIEAFF
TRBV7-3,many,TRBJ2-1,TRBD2,TGTGCCAGCAGCTCTCTAGCGGGCCCTACCAATGAGCAGTTCTTC,CASSSLAGPTNEQFF
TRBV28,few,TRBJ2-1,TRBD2,TGTGCCAGCAGTTTATGGGGAGCTAGCGGGAGAGATGAGCAGTTCTTC,CASSLWGASGRDEQFF
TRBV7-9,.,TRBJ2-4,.,TGTGCCAGCAGCCCAAGCCTGGGACCCAAAAACATTCAGTACTTC,CASSPSLGPKNIQYF
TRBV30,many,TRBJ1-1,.,TGTGCCCGAAGGGCTCTGTCTGAAGCTTTCTTT,CARRALSEAFF
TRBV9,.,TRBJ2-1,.,TGTGCCAGCAGCGTAGCTACGAGACTAGACAATGAGCAGTTCTTC,CASSVATRLDNEQFF
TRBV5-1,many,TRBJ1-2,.,TGCGCCAGCAGCTTGGACGGTCAGATGGGCACCTTC,CASSLDGQMGTF
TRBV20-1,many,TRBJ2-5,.,TGCAGTGCTAGAGGGGGGCAGTTCGAGACCCAGTACTTC,CSARGGQFETQYF
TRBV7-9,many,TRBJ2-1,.,TGTGCCAGCAGCTTAAACACCTACAATGAGCAGTTCTTC,CASSLNTYNEQFF
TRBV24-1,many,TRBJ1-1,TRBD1,TGTGCCACCAGTGACGGGACAGGGGGCAGGAACACTGAAGCTTTCTTT,CATSDGTGGRNTEAFF
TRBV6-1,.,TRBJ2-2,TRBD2,TGTGCCAGAAGGGCCGGGGGGAAAACCGGGGAGCTGTTTTTT,CARRAGGKTGELFF
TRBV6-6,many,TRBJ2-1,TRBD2,TGTGCCAGCAGTTACGTGGCGGGAGGGCCCGATGAGCAGTTCTTC,CASSYVAGGPDEQFF
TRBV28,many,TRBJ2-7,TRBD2,TGTGCCAGCAGCAAAGGACTAGCGGGGTTCTTCGAGCAGTACTTC,CASSKGLAGFFEQYF
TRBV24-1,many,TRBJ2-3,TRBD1,TGTGCCACCAGTGATACAGGACAGGGCACAGATACGCAGTATTTT,CATSDTGQGTDTQYF